This T cell receptor beta chain was retrieved from a study of PD-1 blockade in mismatch repair-deficient tumors. Study background: Patients had over ten mismatch repair-deficient cancer types and were previously treated and progressing.

Comment on this clone: The target antigen is unknown.

Study-level points and caveats: Tumor-resident clones, often undetectable pretreatment in blood, expanded then contracted after pembrolizumab.

Losses at the gene ends were 5 bases for V and 1 base for J; bases not matched to a gene: 7. Per the germline V gene, CDR1 is SEHNR and CDR2 is FQNEAQ (reference sequence). This CDR3 has 15 amino acids. Mismatch repair deficiency was confirmed in all patients, by PCR or immunohistochemistry. Method: immunoSEQ multiplex PCR; TCRdb's copy keeps in-frame clones and lacks some. There are about 110,000 clones in the sample; 60% to 85% occur only once, and around 4.7% lies in the top ten. The specimen comprised peripheral blood, sampled approximately 60 weeks after starting pembrolizumab. V gene TRBV7-9 combines with J gene TRBJ1-2, with 7 nucleotides matching TRBD1. The TCR sequence derives from an adult with mismatch repair-deficient cancer. DNA of the CDR3: TGTGCCAGCAGCACGGGGACAGACTTTAACTATGGCTACACCTTC. Protein: CASSTGTDFNYGYTF.